A selection of T cell receptor beta chains follows, all from one sample in a study of regulatory T cells in long-lasting Graves disease. TCRdb processed the multiplex PCR reads anew with MiXCR; each CDR3 protein has one entry. The sample gives around 250,000 distinct CDR3 sequences, 20% of which show up once; roughly 13% is in the top ten. The material sequenced was peripheral blood mononuclear cells (PBMCs), taken at new diagnosis, from a patient treated with antithyroid drugs. The receptors shown here come from a female donor with Graves disease. CDR3s include the opening cysteine and the closing phenylalanine or tryptophan. The D gene is left open where the match is weak. Expanded clones are given a class, and other clones once, few, many or no size at all.

>few|TRBJ2-1|NA|TRBV20-1
TGCAGTGCTAGAGCGCCCAATCACAATGAGCAGTTCTTC
CSARAPNHNEQFF
>many|TRBJ2-7|NA|TRBV6-5
TGTGCCAGCAGTTACCGTAGCTACGAGCAGTACTTC
CASSYRSYEQYF
>NA|TRBJ1-2|NA|TRBV28
TGTGCCAGCAGTTACGACAGGTTAGATGGCTACACCTTC
CASSYDRLDGYTF
>medium-sized|TRBJ2-5|TRBD2|TRBV6-5
TGTGCCAGCAGTTACGAGACTAGCGGGGAGACCCAGTACTTC
CASSYETSGETQYF
>many|TRBJ2-6|NA|TRBV7-2
TGTGCCAGCATCCCGCTTGTGAGAGGTGGGGCCAACGTCCTGACTTTC
CASIPLVRGGANVLTF
>many|TRBJ1-1|NA|TRBV6-1
TGTGCCAGCAGTAACAGGGTTGGGGTTAAGGACACTGAAGCTTTCTTT
CASSNRVGVKDTEAFF
>few|TRBJ1-6|NA|TRBV20-1
TGCAGTGCTAGTCTGCGAAATTCACCCCTCCACTTT
CSASLRNSPLHF
>few|TRBJ1-1|NA|TRBV7-3
TGTGCCAGCAGCTTATTGATGGAAACTGAAGCTTTCTTT
CASSLLMETEAFF
>many|TRBJ2-1|NA|TRBV20-1
TGCAGTGTAAGAAATCCTAGCTCCTACAATGAGCAGTTCTTC
CSVRNPSSYNEQFF
>NA|TRBJ1-4|NA|TRBV28
TGTGCCAGCACCACGGGGAAGGAGTTACGAAAACTGTTTTTT
CASTTGKELRKLFF
>many|TRBJ1-6|NA|TRBV28
TGTGCCAGCAGTTTGCCAGGGCCCAAAAATTCACCCCTCCACTTT
CASSLPGPKNSPLHF
>many|TRBJ2-5|NA|TRBV7-8
TGTGCCAGCAGCTCTAGACAGACCCAAGAGACCCAGTACTTC
CASSSRQTQETQYF
>many|TRBJ2-5|NA|TRBV29-1
TGCAGCGTAGGCATGAGGGGCGGAGAGACCCAGTACTTC
CSVGMRGGETQYF
>many|TRBJ1-1|TRBD1|TRBV12-3/TRBV12-4
TGTGCCAGCAGTTTAGTAGGGACAGGGGCCTTGAACACTGAAGCTTTCTTT
CASSLVGTGALNTEAFF
>many|TRBJ2-1|NA|TRBV19
TGTGCCAGTAGTCGACCGGAGGGCCGATCCTACAATGAGCAGTTCTTC
CASSRPEGRSYNEQFF
>many|TRBJ1-1|TRBD1|TRBV20-1
TGCAGTGCTAGATTTACAGGGGGGTTGACTGAAGCTTTCTTT
CSARFTGGLTEAFF
>few|TRBJ2-3|NA|TRBV19
TGTGCCAGTAGTATATACAGGGGGGGGGACACAGATACGCAGTATTTT
CASSIYRGGDTDTQYF
>many|TRBJ2-7|TRBD2|TRBV4-2
TGTGCCAGCAGCCAACCAAGCGGGGCCTACGAGCAGTACTTC
CASSQPSGAYEQYF
>many|TRBJ2-5|NA|TRBV5-1
TGCGCCAGCAGCTTGCAGACCGACTTCCAAGAGACCCAGTACTTC
CASSLQTDFQETQYF
>many|TRBJ2-3|TRBD2|TRBV7-9
TGTGCCAGCAGCCCCGGACTAGCTAGCACAGATACGCAGTATTTT
CASSPGLASTDTQYF
>many|TRBJ1-1|NA|TRBV7-3
TGTGCCAGCCCACTACGCCGGTCCATGAACACTGAAGCTTTCTTT
CASPLRRSMNTEAFF
>NA|TRBJ2-7|NA|TRBV4-3
TGCGCCAGCAGCCAAGAAGATCTAGCCGAGCAGTACTTC
CASSQEDLAEQYF
>NA|TRBJ2-4|NA|TRBV5-4
TGTGCCAGCAGCTTGGATGGTCTGGGGCGCATTCAGTACTTC
CASSLDGLGRIQYF
>NA|TRBJ2-2|NA|TRBV5-1
TGCGCCAGCGGATCCGGGACATACACCGGGGAGCTGTTTTTT
CASGSGTYTGELFF
>NA|TRBJ1-2|NA|TRBV28
TGTGCCAGCAGTCTCACCCAGGGAAAAAGATACACCTTC
CASSLTQGKRYTF
>many|TRBJ1-6|NA|TRBV5-5
TGTGCCAGCAGCTTGACAGATAGCTCCTATAATTCACCCCTCCACTTT
CASSLTDSSYNSPLHF
>many|TRBJ2-3|NA|TRBV20-1
TGCAGTGCTAGAGATCCCCGTTTTGGGAACACAGATACGCAGTATTTT
CSARDPRFGNTDTQYF
>many|TRBJ1-5|NA|TRBV28
TGTGCCAGCAGGCCCGCTCGGATGGCCCAGCATTTT
CASRPARMAQHF